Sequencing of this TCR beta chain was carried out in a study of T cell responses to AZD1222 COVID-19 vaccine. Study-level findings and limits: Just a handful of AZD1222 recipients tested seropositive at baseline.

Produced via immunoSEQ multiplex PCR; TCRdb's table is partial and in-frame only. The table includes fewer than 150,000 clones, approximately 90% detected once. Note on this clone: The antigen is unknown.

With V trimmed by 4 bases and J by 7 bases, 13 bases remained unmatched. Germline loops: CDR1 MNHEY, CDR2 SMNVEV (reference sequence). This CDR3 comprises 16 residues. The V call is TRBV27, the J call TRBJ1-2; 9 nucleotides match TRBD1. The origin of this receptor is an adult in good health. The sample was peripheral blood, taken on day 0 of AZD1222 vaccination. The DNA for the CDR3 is TGTGCCAGCAGTTCGTCCGGGGGCGACAGGGGGAGTGGCTACACCTTC. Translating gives CASSSSGGDRGSGYTF.